Sequencing of this T cell receptor (beta chain) was carried out in a study of blood T cell repertoires in COVID-19. About the research overall: Samples taken during acute and convalescent COVID-19 were collected in the United States, Italy and Spain. From T cells, B-cell-depleted T cells, or PBMCs came the material, which was cDNA or gDNA.

As originally analysed: Amplification with reference gene primers provided the estimates of nucleated cell counts. Assay: immunoSEQ multiplex PCR; the TCRdb copy retains only in-frame clones and omits some. Clonal size and the V and J genes are those of that table, whereas D and trimming came from the DNA. Among 42,000 or so clones, about 88% were seen once, and the ten largest hold around 2.4%. CDR1 MNHEY and CDR2 SMNVEV come from the germline V gene (reference sequence). The CDR3 is 13 amino acids. V dropped 3 bases and J dropped 3 bases, with 6 bases sitting between them. This sequence was found in a human donor in a cohort sampled during active COVID-19. This chain connects TRBV27 to TRBJ1-5; D not resolved. The specimen sequenced was peripheral blood. The CDR3 region is CASSFQVNQPQHF. CDR3 sequence (DNA): TGTGCCAGCAGTTTTCAGGTCAATCAGCCCCAGCATTTT.